This entry lists 22 T cell receptor beta chains sequenced from one sample in a study of cytomegalovirus exposure and HLA in healthy donors (TCRdb year 2017). Libraries were prepared through the immunoSEQ multiplex PCR assay. A mixture of 60 forward primers for TCR Vbeta segments and 13 reverse primers for TCR Jbeta segments was used in the multiplex PCR. Not all clones reach the TCRdb copy of this immuneACCESS table, which keeps in-frame sequences only. Checked studies attribute under half of the gap to unresolved V genes and leave the rest unexplained. Within this sample are some 210,000 clones, with over 80% of them counted one time only. 10% to 13% of the sample rests with the top ten. Sequences were obtained from PBMCs. Receptor source: a woman aged 50 to 60 in good health and CMV-seropositive.

The rearrangement uses TRBV27 and TRBJ2-1; D might be TRBD1 (6 bases). V lost 8 bases to trimming and J lost 6 bases, with 11 bases between them. The CDR3 is 12 amino acids. CDR1 MNHEY and CDR2 SMNVEV come from the germline V gene (reference sequence). Here the CDR3 reads CASGQRSNEQFF. For the CDR3, the DNA is TGTGCCAGCGGACAGAGGAGCAATGAGCAGTTCTTC.

Only one count was recorded for this clone. The gene calls are TRBV5-1 and TRBJ1-4; 9 bases agree with TRBD1. The CDR3 consists of 14 residues. Germline trimming cut 4 bases from V and 10 bases from J; bases unmatched to any gene: 8. The germline V gene encodes CDR1 SGHRS and CDR2 YFSETQ. Here the CDR3 reads CASSQGQGGGKLFF. DNA for the CDR3: TGCGCCAGCAGCCAGGGACAGGGAGGCGGAAAACTGTTTTTT.

The chain joins TRBV4-3 to TRBJ1-4; 12 positions agree with TRBD1. CDR3 length: 16 residues. CDR1 and CDR2 from the germline V gene are LGHNA and YSLEER. Losses at the gene ends were 4 bases for V and 5 bases for J; bases not matched to a gene: 5. The CDR3 here is CASSRGTGGGNEKLFF. The CDR3 bases are TGCGCCAGCAGCCGAGGGACAGGGGGCGGGAATGAAAAACTGTTTTTT.

The chain has TRBV19 and TRBJ2-3, with D tentatively TRBD2 (6 bases). Germline assignment: CDR1 LNHDA and CDR2 SQIVND (reference sequence). V dropped 7 bases and J dropped 0 bases, with 11 bases sitting between them. The CDR3 has 14 residues. In DNA, the CDR3 is TGTGCCAGTAAGACTAGTGGGAGCACAGATACGCAGTATTTT. It yields the protein CASKTSGSTDTQYF.

This chain links TRBV9 with TRBJ2-2, with D tentatively TRBD2 (6 bases). Looked up from germline, CDR1 is SGDLS and CDR2 is YYNGEE. CDR3 length equals 14 residues. Trimming removed 0 bases from V and 4 bases from J, with 7 bases in between. The CDR3 DNA reads as TGTGCCAGCAGCGTAGACGGGGGCACCGGGGAGCTGTTTTTT. Its translation is CASSVDGGTGELFF.

V is TRBV4-2 and J is TRBJ1-1; the D gene is possibly TRBD1 (5 bases). Trimming shortened V by 5 bases and J by 1 base, and 11 bases separated the two germline ends. The length of the CDR3 is 14 residues. In germline, CDR1 is LGHNA, CDR2 YNFKEQ. This chain's CDR3 is CASSYPGGNTEAFF. The CDR3 DNA is TGTGCCAGCAGCTACCCGGGGGGGAACACTGAAGCTTTCTTT.

The CDR3 DNA follows: TGTGCCAGCAGCAACAGGGTCTCTGGAAACACCATATATTTT. It is translated as CASSNRVSGNTIYF. The V and J genes are TRBV6-5 and TRBJ1-3; weak D call: TRBD1 (6 bases). Trimming removed 6 bases from V and 0 bases from J, with 9 bases in between. The CDR3 consists of 14 residues. Germline V gene sequence: CDR1 MNHEY, CDR2 SVGAGI.

The chain joins TRBV5-1 to TRBJ2-3, with TRBD2 matching 7 bases. CDR3 length equals 16 residues. J was trimmed by 5 bases and V by 0 bases; bases with no gene match: 9. The germline CDR1 and CDR2 sequences are SGHRS and YFSETQ. The CDR3 is CASSLVVASGRDTQYF. CDR3 bases: TGCGCCAGCAGCTTGGTGGTGGCTAGCGGAAGAGATACGCAGTATTTT.

On this clone: Other nucleotide sequences in the sample specify the same CDR3. The chain links TRBV5-4 to TRBJ2-5; 11 nucleotides agree with TRBD1. The CDR3 totals 15 residues. The ends lost 3 bases at V and 2 bases at J; junction bases unmatched: 3. CDR1 and CDR2 (germline): SGHNT, YYREEE (reference sequence). CDR3: CASSSGTGGQETQYF. The CDR3 bases are TGTGCCAGCAGCTCCGGGACAGGGGGTCAAGAGACCCAGTACTTC.

This clone is a singleton in its sample. The chain uses TRBV9 and TRBJ2-3, with 10 bases matching TRBD2. The germline CDR1 and CDR2 sequences are SGDLS and YYNGEE. The CDR3 is 17 residues long. With V trimmed by 4 bases and J by 3 bases, 11 bases remained unmatched. For the CDR3, the DNA is TGTGCCAGCAGCAAAGATACAGCGGGGGGGTTGACAGATACGCAGTATTTT. This codes for CASSKDTAGGLTDTQYF. Full variable domain (remainder filled in from reference TRBV9 and TRBJ2-3): DSGVTQTPKHLITATGQRVTLRCSPRSGDLSVYWYQQSLDQGLQFLIQYYNGEERAKGNILERFSAQQFPDLHSELNLSSLELGDSALYFCASSKDTAGGLTDTQYFGPGTRLTVL.

The chain combines TRBV6-5 with TRBJ2-7; D not resolved. The V and J ends lost 6 bases and 6 bases respectively, with 18 bases between them. Germline CDR1 and CDR2: MNHEY and SVGAGI. This CDR3 has 14 residues. CDR3: CASSPLGPSGEQYF. CDR3 nucleotides: TGTGCCAGCAGCCCACTGGGCCCAAGTGGCGAGCAGTACTTC.

CDR3 DNA sequence: TGTGCCAGCGGGGGCGAGAACTATGGCTACACCTTC. Amino acids: CASGGENYGYTF. This chain uses TRBV2 with TRBJ1-2; D perhaps matches TRBD1 (6 bases). This CDR3 spans 12 amino acids. Deletions cut 8 bases from V and 2 bases from J, with 9 bases between. Germline CDR1 SNHLY, CDR2 FYNNEI.

The chain links TRBV5-1 to TRBJ2-2, with D possibly matching TRBD2 (7 bases). CDR3 length: 15 residues. Germline CDR1 and CDR2: SGHRS and YFSETQ. The germline V and J ends were trimmed by 0 bases and 5 bases, with 11 bases remaining between them. The DNA of the CDR3 is TGCGCCAGCAGCTTGGTACAGGGAGGGACCGGGGAGCTGTTTTTT. Translated, it gives CASSLVQGGTGELFF. Full variable domain (missing parts from reference TRBV5-1 and TRBJ2-2): KAGVTQTPRYLIKTRGQQVTLSCSPISGHRSVSWYQQTPGQGLQFLFEYFSETQRNKGNFPGRFSGRQFSNSRSEMNVSTLELGDSALYLCASSLVQGGTGELFFGEGSRLTVL.

The chain joins TRBV30 to TRBJ1-6; 7 nucleotides match TRBD1. CDR3 length: 16 residues. Trimming took 0 bases from V and 4 from J; bases not matched to a gene: 6. Germline values: CDR1 GTSNPN, CDR2 SVGIG (reference sequence). CDR3 protein: CAWSVAGTAYNSPLHF. CDR3 nucleotide sequence: TGTGCCTGGAGTGTAGCTGGGACAGCATATAATTCACCCCTCCACTTT.

V is TRBV19 and J is TRBJ1-2; 8 positions match TRBD1. Germline V lookup: CDR1 LNHDA, CDR2 SQIVND (reference sequence). The ends lost 3 bases at V and 2 bases at J; junction bases unmatched: 14. This CDR3 has 18 amino acids. The CDR3 nucleotides are TGTGCCAGTAGTATTCAATCAGGGGGCGATTATATGAACTATGGCTACACCTTC. As protein: CASSIQSGGDYMNYGYTF.

The V and J genes are TRBV11-3 and TRBJ2-3, with 7 nucleotides matching TRBD2. This CDR3 contains 15 residues. Germline V gene sequence: CDR1 SGHNT, CDR2 YENEEA. Trimming cost V 6 bases and J 2 bases; bases outside gene matches: 8. CDR3 DNA sequence: TGTGCCAGCAGTCCGAGCGGGGCAGTCACAGATACGCAGTATTTT. Residues: CASSPSGAVTDTQYF. Using reference TRBV11-3 and TRBJ2-3 for the parts outside the CDR3, the full variable domain is EAGVVQSPRYKIIEKKQPVAFWCNPISGHNTLYWYLQNLGQGPELLIRYENEEAVDDSQLPKDRFSAERLKGVDSTLKIQPAELGDSAVYLCASSPSGAVTDTQYFGPGTRLTVL.

This clone has just one count. The chain joins TRBV5-6 to TRBJ1-2; 9 bases align to TRBD1. Germline V gives CDR1 SGHDT, CDR2 YYEEEE. The CDR3 spans 13 residues. V gave up 4 bases and J gave up 2 bases; unmatched junction bases: 0. CDR3 DNA sequence: TGTGCCAGCAGCGGGACAGGGAACTATGGCTACACCTTC. Protein product: CASSGTGNYGYTF.

In DNA form, the CDR3 reads TGTGCCTCGAGGACTAGCGGGAGTGACGGGACCCAGTACTTC. It codes for CASRTSGSDGTQYF. The chain has TRBV30 and TRBJ2-5, with 13 bases matching TRBD2. Germline-derived CDR1 and CDR2 are GTSNPN and SVGIG (reference sequence). The CDR3 spans 14 residues. Trimming at V came to 7 bases and at J to 7 bases, leaving 9 bases not matched to a gene.

Regarding this clone: One end of the junction varies from germline; a read error may be responsible. The chain combines TRBV30 with TRBJ1-1; TRBD1 is a possible D gene (5 bases). The CDR3 loop spans 13 amino acids. Germline assignment: CDR1 GTSNPN and CDR2 SVGIG (reference sequence). The CDR3 bases are TGTGCTTGGACACAGCATTTGAACACTGAAGCTTTCTTT. Its protein product is CAWTQHLNTEAFF.

The chain couples TRBV29-1 to TRBJ2-7, with D possibly TRBD1 on 6 matching bases. The V end was cut by 6 bases, the J end by 2 bases, with 14 bases between. CDR1 is SQVTM, CDR2 ANQGSEA, per germline. The CDR3 is 13 residues long. CDR3 in amino acids: CSVTLTGPYEQYF. DNA of the CDR3: TGCAGCGTAACCCTGACAGGCCCCTACGAGCAGTACTTC.

V and J are TRBV7-8 and TRBJ1-3, with 7 positions matching TRBD1. Looked up from germline, CDR1 is SGHVS and CDR2 is FQNEAQ. The CDR3 has 14 amino acids. Trimming removed 5 bases from V and 3 bases from J; junction bases left unmatched: 4. CDR3 nucleotides: TGTGCCAGCAGCCCAACAGGGGATGGAAACACCATATATTTT. As protein: CASSPTGDGNTIYF.

This sequence joins TRBV28 and TRBJ2-7; 9 bases line up with TRBD2. Germline lookup yields CDR1 MDHEN and CDR2 SYDVKM. The CDR3 sequence is 15 residues long. Trimming at V came to 6 bases and at J to 6 bases, leaving 12 bases not matched to a gene. The CDR3 nucleotides read TGTGCCAGCAGGGCTTCCGGGACTAGCTCCGGCGAGCAGTACTTC. Translating gives CASRASGTSSGEQYF.